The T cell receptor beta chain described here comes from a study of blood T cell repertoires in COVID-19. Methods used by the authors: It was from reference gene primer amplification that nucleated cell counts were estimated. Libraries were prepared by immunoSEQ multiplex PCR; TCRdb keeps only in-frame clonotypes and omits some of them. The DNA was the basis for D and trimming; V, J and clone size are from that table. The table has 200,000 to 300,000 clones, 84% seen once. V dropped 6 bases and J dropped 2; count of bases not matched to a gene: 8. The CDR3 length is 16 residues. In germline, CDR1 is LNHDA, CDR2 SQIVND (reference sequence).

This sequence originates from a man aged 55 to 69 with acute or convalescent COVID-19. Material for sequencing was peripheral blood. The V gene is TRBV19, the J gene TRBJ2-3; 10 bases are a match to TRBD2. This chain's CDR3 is CASRRTSGTYTDTQYF. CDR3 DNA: TGTGCCAGTAGAAGGACTAGCGGAACTTACACAGATACGCAGTATTTT.